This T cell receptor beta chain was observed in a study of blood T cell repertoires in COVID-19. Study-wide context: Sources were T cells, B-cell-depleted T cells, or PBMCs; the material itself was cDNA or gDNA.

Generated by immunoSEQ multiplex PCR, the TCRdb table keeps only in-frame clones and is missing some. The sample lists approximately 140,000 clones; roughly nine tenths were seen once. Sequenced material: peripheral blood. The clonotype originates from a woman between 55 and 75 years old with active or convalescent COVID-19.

CDR3 DNA: TGTGCCAGCAGTTACTCGGGGGGTCCCTACGAGCAGTACTTC. Translation gives CASSYSGGPYEQYF. The chain employs TRBV6-5 and TRBJ2-7, with a possible D match to TRBD2 (6 bases). V lost 0 bases, J lost 2 bases, and 8 bases lay in between. The germline CDR1 and CDR2 sequences are MNHEY and SVGAGI. CDR3 length equals 14 residues.